This T cell receptor beta chain stems from a study of blood T cells in healthy people across ages. Study as a whole: About one barcoded beta molecule per two T cells came from capture by template switching. Study-level findings and limits: The fall in TCR beta diversity per million T cells was roughly linear with age. Estimates of total diversity, which came from one million sequenced T cells, were considered to be underestimates.

This clonotype has more than one count but fewer than ten. The antigen remains undetermined. With a J-beta primer mix and a sample-barcoded 5' primer, a second PCR ran about 7 to 12 cycles. Using its own MiXCR run on the 5' RACE reads, TCRdb lists one record per CDR3 protein. The sample gives about 1.4 million distinct CDR3 sequences, 59% of which show up once; roughly 7% is in the top ten. The sequenced material came from blood. The TCR was taken from a young man in good health.

CDR3 protein: CASRGLLGANVLTF. The CDR3 nucleotides read TGTGCCAGCAGGGGCCTCCTTGGGGCCAACGTCCTGACTTTC. The chain employs TRBV6-5 and TRBJ2-6, with no clear D. The germline CDR1 and CDR2 sequences are MNHEY and SVGAGI. CDR3 length equals 14 residues. V lost 6 bases and J lost 3, with 9 bases in between.